A selection of T cell receptor beta chains follows, all from one sample in a study of cytomegalovirus exposure and HLA in healthy donors. Produced via immunoSEQ multiplex PCR; TCRdb's table is partial and in-frame only. Of about 180,000 clones listed, 77% were seen once; the top ten hold 3.7%. The sample was PBMCs. Receptors originate from a woman in her sixties or seventies in good health and CMV-seropositive. The CDR3 runs from the conserved cysteine through the conserved F or W. D genes are given only for firm matches. Size tells how often a clone was seen (once, few, many) or the class of an expanded clone, and some rows leave it out.

clone size	V gene	D gene	J gene	CDR3 protein	CDR3 DNA
-	TRBV7-2	-	TRBJ1-2	CASSLDSYGYTF	TGTGCCAGCAGCCTGGACAGCTATGGCTACACCTTC
-	TRBV7-3	TRBD1	TRBJ2-1	CASSLRGGTGMDEQFF	TGTGCCAGCAGCTTAAGGGGGGGGACAGGGATGGATGAGCAGTTCTTC
-	TRBV9	-	TRBJ2-7	CASSESGPTYEQYF	TGTGCCAGCAGCGAAAGCGGGCCAACCTACGAGCAGTACTTC
-	TRBV5-4	-	TRBJ2-4	CASSLVAGSLAKNIQYF	TGTGCCAGCAGCTTGGTTGCGGGGTCCCTAGCCAAAAACATTCAGTACTTC
-	TRBV18	TRBD1	TRBJ2-4	CASSPDRDAKNSQYF	TGTGCCAGCTCACCGGACAGGGACGCTAAAAACAGTCAGTACTTC
once	TRBV28	-	TRBJ1-3	CASRRDISSGNTIYF	TGTGCCAGCAGGAGGGACATCAGCTCTGGAAACACCATATATTTT
few	TRBV7-6	TRBD2	TRBJ2-5	CASSSRTSGRAAETQYF	TGTGCCAGCAGCTCCCGGACTAGCGGGAGGGCCGCAGAGACCCAGTACTTC
once	TRBV19	TRBD1	TRBJ1-2	CASSIDRGNDYGYTF	TGTGCCAGTAGTATCGACAGGGGAAATGATTATGGCTACACCTTC
once	TRBV9	-	TRBJ2-2	CASSVDPGGLTGELFF	TGTGCCAGCAGCGTAGATCCGGGTGGGTTAACCGGGGAGCTGTTTTTT
once	TRBV7-2	TRBD2	TRBJ2-7	CASSFSGGDHEQYF	TGTGCCAGCAGCTTTAGCGGGGGTGACCACGAGCAGTACTTC
-	TRBV5-1	-	TRBJ2-1	CASSLETSYNEQFF	TGCGCCAGCAGCCTGGAGACTTCCTACAATGAGCAGTTCTTC
few	TRBV6-5	-	TRBJ1-5	CASGSKDRSQPQHF	TGTGCCAGCGGATCCAAGGACAGAAGTCAGCCCCAGCATTTT
-	TRBV7-2	-	TRBJ2-7	CASSPLSREQYF	TGTGCCAGCAGCCCCCTATCGCGTGAGCAGTACTTC
-	TRBV5-1	-	TRBJ1-1	CASSSGGGSTEAFF	TGCGCCAGCAGCTCTGGGGGGGGAAGTACTGAAGCTTTCTTT
many	TRBV6-5	TRBD1	TRBJ1-1	CASSSLGTGPNTEAFF	TGTGCCAGCAGTTCTTTGGGGACAGGGCCTAACACTGAAGCTTTCTTT
-	TRBV27	TRBD1	TRBJ1-3	CASKGQRNTIYF	TGTGCCAGCAAGGGACAGCGTAACACCATATATTTT
-	TRBV19	-	TRBJ1-2	CASSPQGYGYTF	TGTGCCAGTAGTCCCCAGGGTTATGGCTACACCTTC
few	TRBV30	-	TRBJ1-2	CAWSRQGDYGYTF	TGTGCCTGGTCCCGCCAGGGCGACTATGGCTACACCTTC
-	TRBV6-6	-	TRBJ2-7	CASSSIYEQYF	TGTGCCAGCAGTTCCATCTACGAGCAGTACTTC
-	TRBV7-8	-	TRBJ1-1	CASRFDSQNTEAFF	TGTGCCAGCAGGTTCGACAGCCAGAACACTGAAGCTTTCTTT
-	TRBV5-4	TRBD1	TRBJ2-2	CASSFPPGGRDTGELFF	TGTGCCAGCAGCTTTCCCCCAGGGGGTCGGGACACCGGGGAGCTGTTTTTT
-	TRBV19	TRBD2	TRBJ2-1	CASSSSGRAHNEQFF	TGTGCCAGTAGTTCTAGCGGGAGGGCCCACAATGAGCAGTTCTTC
-	TRBV7-6	TRBD1	TRBJ2-5	CASSRTGGETQYF	TGTGCCAGCAGCAGGACAGGGGGAGAGACCCAGTACTTC
-	TRBV6-4	TRBD2	TRBJ2-1	CARGGGRGNEQFF	TGTGCCAGGGGGGGAGGGAGGGGCAATGAGCAGTTCTTC
-	TRBV27	-	TRBJ2-2	CASSLDSGITGELFF	TGTGCCAGCAGTTTAGATTCAGGGATCACCGGGGAGCTGTTTTTT
-	TRBV4-2	TRBD2	TRBJ2-7	CASSQASGGSYEQYF	TGTGCCAGCAGCCAAGCTAGCGGGGGATCCTACGAGCAGTACTTC
-	TRBV18	TRBD1	TRBJ1-2	CASSPPGRGHDYGYTF	TGTGCCAGCTCACCACCGGGCAGGGGGCATGACTATGGCTACACCTTC
-	TRBV4-3	-	TRBJ1-4	CASSQAKTGINEKLFF	TGCGCCAGCAGCCAAGCCAAAACAGGGATTAATGAAAAACTGTTTTTT
-	TRBV19	TRBD1	TRBJ2-3	CASSPSGTGTDTQYF	TGTGCCAGTAGTCCCTCCGGGACAGGGACAGATACGCAGTATTTT
-	TRBV30	TRBD1	TRBJ2-5	CAWSTGEETQYF	TGTGCCTGGAGTACAGGGGAAGAGACCCAGTACTTC
-	TRBV7-7	-	TRBJ2-2	CASSPRDTFSGELFF	TGTGCTAGCAGCCCCCGGGACACGTTTTCTGGGGAGCTGTTTTTT
-	TRBV15	-	TRBJ1-4	CATSVNRLPGDEKLFF	TGTGCCACCAGCGTCAACAGGCTCCCGGGGGATGAAAAACTGTTTTTT
once	TRBV13	-	TRBJ2-1	CASSLLGHNEQFF	TGTGCCAGCAGCTTACTAGGCCACAATGAGCAGTTCTTC
-	TRBV18	-	TRBJ2-7	CASSPIPLAREQYF	TGTGCCAGCTCACCGATCCCTCTAGCTCGCGAGCAGTACTTC
-	TRBV30	TRBD2	TRBJ2-2	CAWTGFGLAGVVAGELFF	TGTGCCTGGACGGGTTTCGGACTAGCGGGAGTAGTAGCCGGGGAGCTGTTTTTT
once	TRBV2	-	TRBJ1-1	CAAQGGSWNTEAFF	TGTGCCGCCCAGGGAGGGTCCTGGAACACTGAAGCTTTCTTT
-	TRBV27	TRBD2	TRBJ2-2	CASSRGGTGELFF	TGTGCCAGCAGCCGGGGAGGGACCGGGGAGCTGTTTTTT
few	TRBV2	TRBD1	TRBJ2-7	CASSEMGQGGYEQYF	TGTGCCAGCAGTGAAATGGGACAGGGAGGATACGAGCAGTACTTC
-	TRBV5-4	-	TRBJ2-1	CATLRAGTYNEQFF	TGTGCCACCTTGCGGGCGGGGACCTACAATGAGCAGTTCTTC
few	TRBV4-3	TRBD2	TRBJ2-3	CASSQELGRGTDTQYF	TGCGCCAGCAGCCAAGAGTTAGGGAGGGGTACAGATACGCAGTATTTT
once	TRBV6-5	TRBD1	TRBJ1-3	CASSVTGGQGNTIYF	TGTGCCAGCAGTGTGACAGGGGGACAGGGAAACACCATATATTTT
-	TRBV30	-	TRBJ1-5	CAWSERARQPQHF	TGTGCCTGGAGTGAGAGGGCCCGACAGCCCCAGCATTTT
-	TRBV28	TRBD1	TRBJ1-1	CATNDRGRNTEAFF	TGTGCCACCAACGACAGGGGAAGGAACACTGAAGCTTTCTTT
-	TRBV9	TRBD1	TRBJ1-2	CASSLGQDYGYTF	TGTGCCAGCAGCTTGGGACAGGACTATGGCTACACCTTC
-	TRBV6-5	-	TRBJ1-6	CASREQGNSPLHF	TGTGCCAGCAGGGAACAGGGAAATTCACCCCTCCACTTT
-	TRBV13	TRBD2	TRBJ2-3	CASSPGTSGHTDTQYF	TGTGCCAGCAGCCCCGGGACTAGCGGACACACAGATACGCAGTATTTT